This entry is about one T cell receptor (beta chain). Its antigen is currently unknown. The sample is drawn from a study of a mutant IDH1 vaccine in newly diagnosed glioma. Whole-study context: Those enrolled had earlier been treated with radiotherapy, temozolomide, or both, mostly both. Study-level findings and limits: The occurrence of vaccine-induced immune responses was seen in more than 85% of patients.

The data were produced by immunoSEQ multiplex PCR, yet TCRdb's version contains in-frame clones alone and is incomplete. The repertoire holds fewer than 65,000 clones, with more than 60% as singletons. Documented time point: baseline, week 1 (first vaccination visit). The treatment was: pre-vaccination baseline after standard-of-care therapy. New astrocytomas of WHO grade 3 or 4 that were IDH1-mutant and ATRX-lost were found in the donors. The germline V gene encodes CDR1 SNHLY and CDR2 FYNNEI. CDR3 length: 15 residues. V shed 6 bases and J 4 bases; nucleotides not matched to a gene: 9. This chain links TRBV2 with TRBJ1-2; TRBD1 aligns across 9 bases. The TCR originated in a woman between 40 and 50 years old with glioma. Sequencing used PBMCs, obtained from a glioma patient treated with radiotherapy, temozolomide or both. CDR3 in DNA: TGTGCCAGCAGCGGGGGACAGGGAGGGGGCTATGGCTACACCTTC. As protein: CASSGGQGGGYGYTF.